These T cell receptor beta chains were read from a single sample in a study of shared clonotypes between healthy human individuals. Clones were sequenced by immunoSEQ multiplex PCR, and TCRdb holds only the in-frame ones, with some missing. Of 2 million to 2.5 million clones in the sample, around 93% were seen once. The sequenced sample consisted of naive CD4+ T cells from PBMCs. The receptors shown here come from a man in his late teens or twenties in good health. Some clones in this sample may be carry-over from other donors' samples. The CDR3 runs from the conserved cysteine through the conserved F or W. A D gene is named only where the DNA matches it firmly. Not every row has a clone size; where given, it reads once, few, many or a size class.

DNA: TGTGCCAGCTCCGTCCGGCGGGAGACCCAGTACTTC
CDR3: CASSVRRETQYF
V: TRBV28
D: .
J: TRBJ2-5
size: .

DNA: TGTGCCACTAAACCAGGGGGCTTGCGGGAGCTGTTTTTT
CDR3: CATKPGGLRELFF
V: TRBV19
D: TRBD1
J: TRBJ2-2
size: .

DNA: TGTGCCTGCGGGGGACAGTCAATCTCCTACGAGCAGTACTTC
CDR3: CACGGQSISYEQYF
V: TRBV30
D: .
J: TRBJ2-7
size: .

DNA: TGTGCCAGCAGCTTAATGGGAGCGGGAGCAGGCACAGATACGCAGTATTTT
CDR3: CASSLMGAGAGTDTQYF
V: TRBV7-9
D: TRBD2
J: TRBJ2-3
size: .

DNA: TGTGCCAGCAGCTTGGAACTAGCTTCAGATACGCAGTATTTT
CDR3: CASSLELASDTQYF
V: TRBV5-4
D: .
J: TRBJ2-3
size: .

DNA: TGTGCCAGCAGCCCACACAGGGGACAGACTAATGAAAAACTGTTTTTT
CDR3: CASSPHRGQTNEKLFF
V: TRBV11-2
D: TRBD1
J: TRBJ1-4
size: .

DNA: TGCAGCGTCGGAAGGGACAGTAGCACAGATACGCAGTATTTT
CDR3: CSVGRDSSTDTQYF
V: TRBV29-1
D: TRBD1
J: TRBJ2-3
size: .

DNA: TGTGCTAGTGGTACTGGTACCGGAAGCCCTGGGTCCTACAATGAGCAGTTCTTC
CDR3: CASGTGTGSPGSYNEQFF
V: TRBV12-5
D: .
J: TRBJ2-1
size: .

DNA: TGTGCCAGCAGCCAGATCAACTATGGCTACACCTTC
CDR3: CASSQINYGYTF
V: TRBV25-1
D: .
J: TRBJ1-2
size: few

DNA: TGTGCCAGCAGCACAAGACAGGGACCAATGAACACTGAAGCTTTCTTT
CDR3: CASSTRQGPMNTEAFF
V: TRBV11-2
D: TRBD1
J: TRBJ1-1
size: .

DNA: TGCGCCAGCAGCCTTAGGGTCGAGCGTAGCTATGGCTACACCTTC
CDR3: CASSLRVERSYGYTF
V: TRBV4-3
D: .
J: TRBJ1-2
size: .

DNA: TGTGCCACCTCCAGTCGTCCTAGCCTAAGCACAGATACGCAGTATTTT
CDR3: CATSSRPSLSTDTQYF
V: TRBV7-2
D: .
J: TRBJ2-3
size: once

DNA: TGTGCCACCAGCAGAGATCTATACCTGGTCGCCTCAAACACTGAAGCTTTCTTT
CDR3: CATSRDLYLVASNTEAFF
V: TRBV15
D: .
J: TRBJ1-1
size: .

DNA: TGCGCCAGCAGCCGTGGGGACAGAGGGAATGAAAAACTGTTTTTT
CDR3: CASSRGDRGNEKLFF
V: TRBV4-3
D: TRBD1
J: TRBJ1-4
size: once

DNA: TGCGCCAGCAGCGCAGCCTACGAGCAGTACTTC
CDR3: CASSAAYEQYF
V: TRBV5-1
D: .
J: TRBJ2-7
size: few

DNA: TGTGCCAGTAGTATAGTAGGACAGGGTCGGACAGATACGCAGTATTTT
CDR3: CASSIVGQGRTDTQYF
V: TRBV19
D: TRBD1
J: TRBJ2-3
size: .

DNA: TGCGCCAGCAGCCGACTAGCTAGCACAGATACGCAGTATTTT
CDR3: CASSRLASTDTQYF
V: TRBV5-1
D: TRBD2
J: TRBJ2-3
size: .

DNA: TGTGCTAGTGGTTCGATCGGGACAGATACGCAGTATTTT
CDR3: CASGSIGTDTQYF
V: TRBV12-5
D: .
J: TRBJ2-3
size: .

DNA: TGTGCCAGCAGCTTAGACCCGTGGGGAGGGAACTCCGGGGAGCTGTTTTTT
CDR3: CASSLDPWGGNSGELFF
V: TRBV5-4
D: TRBD2
J: TRBJ2-2
size: .

DNA: TGTGCCAGCAGCTCACGGATCGAAGGGACCCAGCATTTT
CDR3: CASSSRIEGTQHF
V: TRBV11-2
D: .
J: TRBJ1-5
size: .

DNA: TGTGCCAGCAGCCCAGACAGGAACCCTTCGGGCTCCTACGAGCAGTACTTC
CDR3: CASSPDRNPSGSYEQYF
V: TRBV28
D: .
J: TRBJ2-7
size: .

DNA: TGTGCCAGCAGCTTTATTAGGAGGGGGCCTGACACAGATACGCAGTATTTT
CDR3: CASSFIRRGPDTDTQYF
V: TRBV7-9
D: .
J: TRBJ2-3
size: .

DNA: TGTGCCAGCACCATAAGGGTATCGTCTGGAAACACCATATATTTT
CDR3: CASTIRVSSGNTIYF
V: TRBV28
D: .
J: TRBJ1-3
size: .

DNA: TGTGCCAGCTCACTCCGGGACAGGGTGGCCTACGAGCAGTACTTC
CDR3: CASSLRDRVAYEQYF
V: TRBV18
D: TRBD1
J: TRBJ2-7
size: once

DNA: TGCGCCAGTACCTACTTACCGGGACACTCCTACGAGCAGTACTTC
CDR3: CASTYLPGHSYEQYF
V: TRBV4-1
D: .
J: TRBJ2-7
size: .

DNA: TGTGCCAGTAGGGGTCGGGCTGAAGCTTTCTTT
CDR3: CASRGRAEAFF
V: TRBV19
D: .
J: TRBJ1-1
size: .

DNA: TGTGCCAGCGTTACCCTTAATCAGCCCCAGCATTTT
CDR3: CASVTLNQPQHF
V: TRBV28
D: .
J: TRBJ1-5
size: .

DNA: TGCGCCAGCAGCCGGATGGAGGGGAGCAATCAGCCCCAGCATTTT
CDR3: CASSRMEGSNQPQHF
V: TRBV4-1
D: .
J: TRBJ1-5
size: .

DNA: TGCGCCAGCAGCCCTTCGCCAGCAGGAGAGACCCAGTACTTC
CDR3: CASSPSPAGETQYF
V: TRBV5-1
D: .
J: TRBJ2-5
size: .

DNA: TGCGCCAGCAGCTTGTTCGGGGACTCTGGAAACACCATATATTTT
CDR3: CASSLFGDSGNTIYF
V: TRBV5-1
D: .
J: TRBJ1-3
size: .